Listed below are T cell receptor beta chains from one sample, sequenced in a study of shared clonotypes between healthy human individuals. Assay used: immunoSEQ multiplex PCR; TCRdb lists only in-frame clones, some missing. Altogether around 480,000 clones are present, about 79% being singletons, with the ten largest covering approximately 12%. The sequenced sample was PBMCs. All receptors derive from a woman between 40 and 50 years old in good health. Some clones in this sample may be carry-over from other donors' samples. Both conserved end residues are part of each CDR3. The order of the fields is D gene, J gene, clone size, V gene, CDR3 protein, CDR3 DNA. The D gene is left open where the match is weak. Rows give clone size only sometimes, using once, few, many, or a class for an expanded clone.

TRBD2	TRBJ2-1	few	TRBV28	CASSPSGGSSYNEQFF	TGTGCCAGCAGCCCTAGCGGGGGAAGCTCCTACAATGAGCAGTTCTTC
-	TRBJ2-7	-	TRBV7-6	CASSLRARGDEQYF	TGTGCCAGCAGCTTAAGGGCCAGGGGTGACGAGCAGTACTTC
TRBD2	TRBJ2-1	-	TRBV6-4	CASSDSAGVRYNEQFF	TGTGCCAGCAGTGACTCGGCGGGAGTGCGGTACAATGAGCAGTTCTTC
-	TRBJ2-4	-	TRBV15	CATEQVNRNVKAKNIQYF	TGTGCCACCGAACAGGTAAACCGGAACGTAAAAGCCAAAAACATTCAGTACTTC
-	TRBJ1-1	-	TRBV15	CATSPYGRMNTEAFF	TGTGCCACCAGCCCCTACGGACGGATGAACACTGAAGCTTTCTTT
-	TRBJ1-1	-	TRBV7-3	CASSFQGGEAFF	TGTGCCAGCAGCTTCCAGGGCGGTGAAGCTTTCTTT
-	TRBJ2-5	few	TRBV5-4	CASSPRGVTETQYF	TGTGCCAGCAGCCCGCGTGGTGTAACCGAGACCCAGTACTTC
-	TRBJ1-5	-	TRBV7-9	CASSPRGNNQPQHF	TGTGCCAGCAGCCCCAGGGGAAATAATCAGCCCCAGCATTTT
-	TRBJ1-2	-	TRBV27	CASSLSMGNYGYTF	TGTGCCAGCAGTTTATCGATGGGAAACTATGGCTACACCTTC
TRBD1	TRBJ2-7	-	TRBV15	CATSGQTGTGGNRQYF	TGTGCCACCAGCGGCCAAACCGGGACAGGGGGTAATAGGCAGTACTTC
-	TRBJ2-3	once	TRBV5-1	CASASRETDTQYF	TGCGCCAGCGCCTCGCGGGAAACAGATACGCAGTATTTT
-	TRBJ2-5	-	TRBV7-2	CASRGGQQETQYF	TGTGCCAGCAGAGGGGGACAACAAGAGACCCAGTACTTC
-	TRBJ2-1	-	TRBV7-9	CASSLDYSSYNEQFF	TGTGCCAGCAGCCTTGACTATTCCTCCTACAATGAGCAGTTCTTC
TRBD1	TRBJ2-1	many	TRBV5-1	CASSSGQGSYNEQFF	TGCGCCAGCAGCTCAGGACAGGGCTCCTACAATGAGCAGTTCTTC
-	TRBJ2-5	-	TRBV19	CASSANRDGGRETQYF	TGTGCCAGTAGTGCAAACCGGGACGGTGGGAGGGAGACCCAGTACTTC
-	TRBJ1-5	many	TRBV5-1	CASRTSTGEGQPQHF	TGCGCCAGCAGAACCTCTACGGGGGAGGGTCAGCCCCAGCATTTT
-	TRBJ2-3	-	TRBV19	CASSIKGGVDTQYF	TGTGCCAGTAGTATAAAAGGCGGGGTTGATACGCAGTATTTT
TRBD1	TRBJ2-1	many	TRBV6-6	CASRQGALYEQFF	TGTGCCAGCAGACAGGGGGCTCTCTATGAGCAGTTCTTC
TRBD1	TRBJ1-1	few	TRBV19	CASSVTGGRTEAFF	TGTGCCAGTAGCGTTACAGGGGGGAGAACTGAAGCTTTCTTT
-	TRBJ1-2	-	TRBV7-9	CASSLGPGANYGYTF	TGTGCCAGCAGCTTAGGCCCGGGAGCCAACTATGGCTACACCTTC
-	TRBJ1-3	-	TRBV7-9	CASSLDILLTGNTIYF	TGTGCCAGCAGCTTGGACATATTGTTAACAGGAAACACCATATATTTT
-	TRBJ2-2	-	TRBV5-4	CASSLESAWELFF	TGTGCCAGCAGCTTAGAGAGTGCTTGGGAGCTGTTTTTT
-	TRBJ1-5	many	TRBV27	CASSFLGDSNQPQHF	TGTGCCAGCAGTTTCTTAGGAGATAGCAATCAGCCCCAGCATTTT
-	TRBJ1-3	-	TRBV28	CASTEGHSGNTIYF	TGTGCCAGCACGGAGGGTCACTCTGGAAACACCATATATTTT
TRBD2	TRBJ2-7	-	TRBV11-2	CASSLSGGSSQQYF	TGTGCCAGCAGCTTATCGGGAGGTTCCTCCCAGCAGTACTTC
-	TRBJ1-4	-	TRBV7-8	CASSLMGLGAKEKLFF	TGTGCCAGCAGCTTAATGGGTCTGGGGGCCAAGGAAAAACTGTTTTTT
TRBD1	TRBJ1-1	few	TRBV30	CAWSPGTGDTEAFF	TGTGCCTGGAGTCCAGGGACAGGGGACACTGAAGCTTTCTTT
TRBD2	TRBJ2-7	once	TRBV7-9	CASGLAGRDEQYF	TGTGCCAGCGGATTAGCGGGAAGGGACGAGCAGTACTTC
-	TRBJ1-2	-	TRBV2	CASRQDSYGYTF	TGTGCCAGCAGACAAGACAGCTATGGCTACACCTTC
-	TRBJ2-1	-	TRBV9	CASSVQVTVSSYNEQFF	TGTGCCAGCAGCGTACAAGTTACGGTATCGTCCTACAATGAGCAGTTCTTC
-	TRBJ2-7	-	TRBV7-9	CASSSRGPYEQYF	TGTGCCAGCAGCTCCCGAGGACCCTACGAGCAGTACTTC
TRBD2	TRBJ2-1	few	TRBV11-1	CASSFTGTSGYNEQFF	TGTGCCAGCAGTTTTACCGGGACTAGCGGCTACAATGAGCAGTTCTTC